These 9 T cell receptor beta chains came from one sample sequenced in a study of regulatory T cells in long-lasting Graves disease. The time point is: newly diagnosed GD, antithyroid drugs for less than 3 months. Construction of the TCR library relied on RNA isolated from PBMCs. For TCR beta, libraries came from iRepertoire HTBI primers and Arm-PCR of CDR3 regions. One entry per CDR3 protein results from TCRdb running MiXCR on the multiplex PCR reads. The sample yields about 420,000 distinct CDR3 sequences, around 17% seen once. The same sample was also used in a study of T cells in Graves' hyperthyroidism and ophthalmopathy.

Sequenced here: peripheral blood mononuclear cells (PBMCs), sampled at new diagnosis, from a patient treated with antithyroid drugs. Receptor source: a woman under 30 with Graves disease.

This clonotype has ten or more counts. The V gene is TRBV27, the J gene TRBJ2-2, with a tentative D call TRBD1 (6 bases). V was shortened by 6 bases and J by 1 base, with 9 bases between the two germline ends. Germline V gene lookup returns CDR1 MNHEY and CDR2 SMNVEV (reference sequence). CDR3 length: 14 amino acids. The CDR3 region has the DNA TGTGCCAGCAGCTCGACAGGGAACACCGGGGAGCTGTTTTTT. This gives the protein CASSSTGNTGELFF.

The chain recombines TRBV10-3 with TRBJ2-3; 9 nucleotides match TRBD1. The CDR3 totals 15 residues. V was clipped by 6 bases and J by 3 bases; unmatched bases: 7. The V gene's germline CDR1 is ENHRY and CDR2 SYGVKD. The CDR3: CAIRGDRVGTDTQYF. The CDR3 region has the DNA TGTGCCATCAGAGGGGACAGGGTGGGGACAGATACGCAGTATTTT.

In this sample, this clonotype turned up once. A read error is possible here, since a much larger clone lies one base away. The chain combines TRBV20-1 with TRBJ2-5, with TRBD2 matching 8 bases. This CDR3 spans 13 amino acids. Germline CDR1 is DFQATT and CDR2 is SNEGSKA (reference sequence). DNA of the CDR3: TGCAGTGCTTCAGCGGGAGCCGGAGAGGCCCAGTACTTC. It codes for CSASAGAGEAQYF.

The table lists this clonotype with many counts. The chain links TRBV27 to TRBJ2-1, with 7 bases fitting TRBD2. With V trimmed by 5 bases and J by 2 bases, 3 bases remained unmatched. This CDR3 contains 14 residues. Germline loops: CDR1 MNHEY, CDR2 SMNVEV (reference sequence). CDR3 loop: CASSTSETYNEQFF. The CDR3 nucleotides read TGTGCCAGCAGTACTAGCGAGACCTACAATGAGCAGTTCTTC.

In its sample, this clonotype was seen a few times. The CDR3 is CASSKGQGGTEAFF. DNA of the CDR3: TGTGCCAGCAGCAAGGGACAGGGGGGCACTGAAGCTTTCTTT. The chain has TRBV7-3 and TRBJ1-1; 11 nucleotides align to TRBD1. Germline trimming cut 5 bases from V and 4 bases from J; bases unmatched to any gene: 3. The germline V gene has CDR1 SGHTA and CDR2 FQGTGA. This CDR3 spans 14 amino acids.

The chain joins TRBV7-2 to TRBJ2-7; TRBD2 matches at 13 bases. CDR3 size: 16 residues. The trim removed 4 bases at V and 7 bases at J, leaving 10 bases unmatched. The germline V gene encodes CDR1 SGHTA and CDR2 FQGNSA. CDR3 protein: CASSSGLAGTSGEQYF. The DNA of the CDR3 is TGTGCCAGCAGCTCGGGACTAGCGGGAACTTCCGGGGAGCAGTACTTC.

This clonotype has just a few counts. The V call is TRBV10-3, the J call TRBJ1-2, with a tentative D call TRBD1 (5 bases). Per the germline V gene, CDR1 is ENHRY and CDR2 is SYGVKD. The CDR3 covers 15 residues. Trimming removed 8 bases at V and 5 bases at J, with 21 bases between. The CDR3 DNA is TGTGCCATCGAAAAAAACGGGGACGGCGGTTATGGCTACACCTTC. Translating it yields CAIEKNGDGGYGYTF.

This clonotype was counted many times. The chain has TRBV5-1 and TRBJ2-3, with D uncertain. The germline CDR1 and CDR2 sequences are SGHRS and YFSETQ. Trimming removed 0 bases at V and 8 bases at J, with 10 bases between. The CDR3 contains 13 residues. The CDR3 here is CASSLESLGTQYF. The CDR3 DNA is TGCGCCAGCAGCTTGGAGTCGCTGGGTACGCAGTATTTT.

This clonotype has at least ten counts. The V and J genes are TRBV20-1 and TRBJ2-7; possible D gene TRBD1, 6 bases. In germline, CDR1 is DFQATT, CDR2 SNEGSKA (reference sequence). Trimming took off 6 bases at V and 2 bases at J, with 14 bases between the two ends. The CDR3 spans 13 residues. The CDR3 DNA sequence: TGCAGTGCAAAGAAACAGGGACCCTACGAGCAGTACTTC. Its translation is CSAKKQGPYEQYF.